This T cell receptor beta chain is drawn from a study of cytomegalovirus exposure and HLA in healthy donors. This CDR3 has 14 amino acids. CDR1 is SNHLY, CDR2 FYNNEI, per germline. V shed 7 bases, J shed 9 bases, and the junction held 9 bases outside the gene matches. Study-wide findings and caveats: Later, an analysis found that TCR clusters from the first cohort tended to co-occur in the approximately 130 validation repertoires.

Generated by immunoSEQ multiplex PCR, the TCRdb table keeps only in-frame clones and is missing some. Of some 120,000 clones listed, more than 70% were seen once; the top ten hold approximately 1.5%. Points on this clone: Its antigen is undetermined.

J is TRBJ1-6 and V is TRBV2; 7 nucleotides align to TRBD1. The sequence was obtained from a man younger than 40 in good health and CMV-seronegative. Specimen: PBMCs. The CDR3: CASKGGAGSSPLHF. The CDR3 DNA reads as TGTGCCAGCAAAGGGGGCGCCGGTTCTTCACCCCTCCACTTT.